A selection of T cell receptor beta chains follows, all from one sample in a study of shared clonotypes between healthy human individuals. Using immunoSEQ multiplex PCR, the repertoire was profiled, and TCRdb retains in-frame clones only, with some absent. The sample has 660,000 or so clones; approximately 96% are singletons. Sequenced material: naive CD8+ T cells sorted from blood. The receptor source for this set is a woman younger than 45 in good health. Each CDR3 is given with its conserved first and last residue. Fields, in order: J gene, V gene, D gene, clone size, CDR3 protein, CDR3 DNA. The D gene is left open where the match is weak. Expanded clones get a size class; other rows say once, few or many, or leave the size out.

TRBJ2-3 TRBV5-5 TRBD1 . CASNVRDRATDTQYF TGTGCCAGCAACGTCCGGGACAGGGCCACAGATACGCAGTATTTT
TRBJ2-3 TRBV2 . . CASILNTDTQYF TGTGCCAGCATATTAAACACAGATACGCAGTATTTT
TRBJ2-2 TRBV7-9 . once CASTARANTGELFF TGTGCCAGCACGGCGCGGGCGAACACCGGGGAGCTGTTTTTT
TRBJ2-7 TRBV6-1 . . CASSEVSPFRGRSYEQYF TGTGCCAGCAGTGAAGTGTCACCTTTTAGGGGGAGGTCCTACGAGCAGTACTTC
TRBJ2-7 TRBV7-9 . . CASRRGEYYEQYF TGTGCCAGCCGACGGGGAGAGTACTACGAGCAGTACTTC
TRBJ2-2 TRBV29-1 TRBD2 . CSVGGVSGSVDTGELFF TGCAGCGTTGGTGGGGTTAGCGGGAGCGTAGACACCGGGGAGCTGTTTTTT
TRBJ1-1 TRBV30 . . CASEFTEEAFF TGTGCCTCAGAATTTACAGAAGAAGCTTTCTTT
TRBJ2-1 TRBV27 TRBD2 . CASSLSMLRGLGYGEQFF TGTGCCAGCAGTTTATCGATGCTTCGGGGACTAGGCTACGGTGAGCAGTTCTTC
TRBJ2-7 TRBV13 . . CASSLRDRGWGRGQYF TGTGCCAGCAGCTTACGTGACCGCGGGTGGGGACGAGGGCAGTACTTC
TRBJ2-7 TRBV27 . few CASSFSGYEQYF TGTGCCAGCAGCTTCTCCGGGTACGAGCAGTACTTC
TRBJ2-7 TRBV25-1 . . CASSESFWGEQYF TGTGCCAGCAGTGAATCCTTCTGGGGTGAGCAGTACTTC
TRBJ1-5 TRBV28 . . CASSPEMPAFQPQHF TGTGCCAGCAGTCCCGAGATGCCGGCCTTTCAGCCCCAGCATTTT
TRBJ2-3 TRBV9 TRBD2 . CASSRTSGRSDTQYF TGTGCCAGCAGCAGAACTAGCGGGAGATCAGATACGCAGTATTTT
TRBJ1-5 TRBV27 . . CASSPQLRLNQPQHF TGTGCCAGCAGTCCCCAACTTCGACTGAATCAGCCCCAGCATTTT
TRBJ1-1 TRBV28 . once CASSLYLRGYSEAFF TGTGCCAGCAGTTTATACCTCCGAGGTTACTCTGAAGCTTTCTTT
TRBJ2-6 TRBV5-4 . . CASSLAGSGANVLTF TGTGCCAGCAGCTTGGCAGGGTCTGGGGCCAACGTCCTGACTTTC
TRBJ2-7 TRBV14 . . CASGQAGYEQYF TGTGCCAGCGGTCAGGCCGGCTACGAGCAGTACTTC
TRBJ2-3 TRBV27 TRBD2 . CASSLSAGGGDTQYF TGTGCCAGCAGTTTAAGCGCGGGAGGCGGGGATACGCAGTATTTT
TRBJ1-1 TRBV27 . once CASSLSIKNTEAFF TGTGCCAGCAGTTTATCGATTAAGAACACTGAAGCTTTCTTT
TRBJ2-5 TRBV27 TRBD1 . CASSRGDRGYQETQYF TGTGCCAGCAGTCGGGGGGACAGGGGGTATCAAGAGACCCAGTACTTC
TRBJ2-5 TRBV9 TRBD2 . CASSVGQGAGETQYF TGTGCCAGCAGCGTAGGCCAAGGAGCGGGGGAGACCCAGTACTTC
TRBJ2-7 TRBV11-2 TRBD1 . CASLGQGGYEQYF TGTGCCAGCTTGGGACAGGGGGGCTACGAGCAGTACTTC
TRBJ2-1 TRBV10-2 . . CASSEPEAGYNEQFF TGCGCCAGCAGTGAGCCCGAGGCAGGTTACAATGAGCAGTTCTTC
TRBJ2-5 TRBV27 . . CASSLFGAETQYF TGTGCCAGCAGTTTATTCGGGGCAGAGACCCAGTACTTC
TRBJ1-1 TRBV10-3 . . CAISYGSGGGTEAFF TGTGCCATCAGTTATGGGAGCGGGGGTGGCACTGAAGCTTTCTTT
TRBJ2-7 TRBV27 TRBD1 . CASSLYRDREHEQYF TGTGCCAGCAGTTTATACCGGGACAGGGAACACGAGCAGTACTTC
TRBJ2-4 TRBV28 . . CASSLAAKNIQYF TGTGCCAGCAGCCTAGCGGCCAAAAACATTCAGTACTTC
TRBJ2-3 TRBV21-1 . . CASSKVGDTQYF TGTGCCAGCAGCAAAGTAGGGGATACGCAGTATTTT
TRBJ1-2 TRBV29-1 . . CSVTQSNYGYTF TGCAGCGTTACGCAATCTAACTATGGCTACACCTTC
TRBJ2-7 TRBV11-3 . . CASSSGTAYEQYF TGTGCCAGCAGCAGCGGGACAGCCTACGAGCAGTACTTC
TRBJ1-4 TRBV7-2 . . CASSLVLGDEKLFF TGTGCCAGCAGCTTGGTTCTAGGGGATGAAAAACTGTTTTTT
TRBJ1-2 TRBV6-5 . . CASSYSGNNYGYTF TGTGCCAGCAGTTACTCAGGGAATAACTATGGCTACACCTTC
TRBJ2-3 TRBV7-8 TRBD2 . CASSYPTSGGTDTQYF TGTGCCAGCAGCTACCCGACTAGCGGCGGCACAGATACGCAGTATTTT
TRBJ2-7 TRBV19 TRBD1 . CASSQGQIYEQYF TGTGCCAGTAGCCAGGGACAGATCTACGAGCAGTACTTC
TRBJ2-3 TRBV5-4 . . CASSIQGQDTQYF TGTGCCAGCAGCATACAGGGTCAGGATACGCAGTATTTT
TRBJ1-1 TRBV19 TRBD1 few CASSQGGTEAFF TGTGCCAGTAGCCAGGGGGGGACTGAAGCTTTCTTT
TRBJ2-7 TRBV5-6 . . CASSQGDFNEQYF TGTGCCAGCAGCCAAGGGGACTTCAACGAGCAGTACTTC
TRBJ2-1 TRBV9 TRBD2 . CASSGPGGAGALFEQFF TGTGCCAGCAGCGGGCCGGGGGGAGCGGGAGCACTTTTTGAGCAGTTCTTC
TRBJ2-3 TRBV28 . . CASRVEGFHTQYF TGTGCCAGCAGAGTGGAGGGGTTCCATACGCAGTATTTT
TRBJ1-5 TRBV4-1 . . CASSQDRTENQPQHF TGCGCCAGCAGCCAAGATCGGACAGAGAATCAGCCCCAGCATTTT
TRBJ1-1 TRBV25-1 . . CASSVSPGAHTEAFF TGTGCCAGCAGTGTCTCCCCGGGGGCGCACACTGAAGCTTTCTTT
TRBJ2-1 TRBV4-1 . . CASSQEGLAGMRNEQFF TGCGCCAGCAGCCAAGAAGGGCTCGCGGGAATGAGGAATGAGCAGTTCTTC
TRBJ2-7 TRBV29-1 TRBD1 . CSVRNRDSAYEQYF TGCAGCGTCCGAAACCGGGACAGCGCCTACGAGCAGTACTTC
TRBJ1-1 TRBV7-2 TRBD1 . CASSLVDRADTEAFF TGTGCCAGCAGCTTAGTAGACAGGGCGGACACTGAAGCTTTCTTT
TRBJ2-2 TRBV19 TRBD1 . CASSILTGVIGELFF TGTGCCAGTAGTATCTTGACAGGGGTAATCGGGGAGCTGTTTTTT